Described below is a single T cell receptor (beta chain) sequence and its context. The CDR3 consists of 15 residues. Germline-derived CDR1 and CDR2 are DFQATT and SNEGSKA (reference sequence). Trimming removed 3 bases at V and 4 bases at J, with 18 bases between. This sample was included in a study of blood T cells in healthy people across ages. The sample, about 9.2 milliliters of peripheral blood, was drawn from each donor. Sample-barcoded 5' priming and a J-beta primer mix drove a second PCR of about 6 to 12 cycles. TCRdb reprocessed the 5' RACE reads via MiXCR and lists one record per CDR3 protein. The table records about 780,000 distinct CDR3 sequences, more than 35% of them present only once.

Source material: blood. The genes are TRBV20-1 and TRBJ1-2; no reliable D call. The clonotype was recovered from an elderly man in good health. CDR3 amino acids: CSARGLIPLRYGYTF. The CDR3, as DNA: TGCAGTGCTAGGGGGTTGATCCCACTACGCTATGGCTACACCTTC.